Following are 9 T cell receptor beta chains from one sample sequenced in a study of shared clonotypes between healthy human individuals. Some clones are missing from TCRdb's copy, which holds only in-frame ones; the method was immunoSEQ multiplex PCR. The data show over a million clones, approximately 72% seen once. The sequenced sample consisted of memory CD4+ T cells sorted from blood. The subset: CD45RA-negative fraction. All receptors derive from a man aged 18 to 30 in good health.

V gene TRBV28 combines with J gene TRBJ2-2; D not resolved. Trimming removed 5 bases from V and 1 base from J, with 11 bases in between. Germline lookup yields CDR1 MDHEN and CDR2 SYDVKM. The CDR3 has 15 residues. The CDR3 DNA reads TGTGCCAGCAGTAGGGCAGCGTTGAACACCGGGGAGCTGTTTTTT. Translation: CASSRAALNTGELFF. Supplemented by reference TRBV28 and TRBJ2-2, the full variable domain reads DVKVTQSSRYLVKRTGEKVFLECVQDMDHENMFWYRQDPGLGLRLIYFSYDVKMKEKGDIPEGYSVSREKKERFSLILESASTNQTSMYLCASSRAALNTGELFFGEGSRLTVL.

CDR3 sequence reads: CASSVGPLGGETQYF. The CDR3, as DNA: TGTGCCAGCAGCGTTGGTCCCTTAGGAGGGGAGACCCAGTACTTC. The chain links TRBV9 to TRBJ2-5; possibly TRBD2 for D (6 bases). From germline, CDR1 is SGDLS and CDR2 YYNGEE. This CDR3 is 15 amino acids long. The ends were cut back, 2 bases at V and 5 bases at J, with 16 bases in the middle. Filled out from reference TRBV9 and TRBJ2-5, the complete variable domain reads DSGVTQTPKHLITATGQRVTLRCSPRSGDLSVYWYQQSLDQGLQFLIQYYNGEERAKGNILERFSAQQFPDLHSELNLSSLELGDSALYFCASSVGPLGGETQYFGPGTRLLVL.

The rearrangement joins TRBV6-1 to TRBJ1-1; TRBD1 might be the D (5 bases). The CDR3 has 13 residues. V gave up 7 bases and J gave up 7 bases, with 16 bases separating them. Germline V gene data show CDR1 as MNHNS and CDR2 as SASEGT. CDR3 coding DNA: TGTGCCAGCAATCCATGGGGGGGTGGTGAAGCTTTCTTT. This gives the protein CASNPWGGGEAFF.

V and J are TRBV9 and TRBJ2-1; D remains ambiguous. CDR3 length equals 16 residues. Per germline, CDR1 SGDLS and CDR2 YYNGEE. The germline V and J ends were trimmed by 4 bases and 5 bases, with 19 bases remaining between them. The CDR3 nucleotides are TGTGCCAGCAGCCCCCATCTTCAGGCTGTCCACAATGAGCAGTTCTTC. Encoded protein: CASSPHLQAVHNEQFF.

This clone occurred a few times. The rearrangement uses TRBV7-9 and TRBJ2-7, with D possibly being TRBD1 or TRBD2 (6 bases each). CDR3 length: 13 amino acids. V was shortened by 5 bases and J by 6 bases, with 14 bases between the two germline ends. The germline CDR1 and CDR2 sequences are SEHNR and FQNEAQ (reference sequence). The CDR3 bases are TGTGCCAGCAGCCCATTGGGGGGCAGCGAGCAGTACTTC. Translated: CASSPLGGSEQYF.

The CDR3 nucleotides are TGTGCCAGCAGTGAGGGGGGAGAGCAGTACTTC. Its protein product is CASSEGGEQYF. V is TRBV25-1 and J is TRBJ2-7; a possible D gene is TRBD2 (6 bases). Germline CDR1 reads MGHDK; CDR2 reads SYGVNS. This CDR3 contains 11 residues. V lost 3 bases, J lost 7 bases, and 7 bases lay in between.

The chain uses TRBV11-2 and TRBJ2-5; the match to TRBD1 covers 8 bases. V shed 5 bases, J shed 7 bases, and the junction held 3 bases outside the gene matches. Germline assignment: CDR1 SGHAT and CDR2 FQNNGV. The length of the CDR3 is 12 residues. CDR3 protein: CASSIGTGTQYF. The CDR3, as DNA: TGTGCCAGCAGCATCGGGACAGGGACCCAGTACTTC.

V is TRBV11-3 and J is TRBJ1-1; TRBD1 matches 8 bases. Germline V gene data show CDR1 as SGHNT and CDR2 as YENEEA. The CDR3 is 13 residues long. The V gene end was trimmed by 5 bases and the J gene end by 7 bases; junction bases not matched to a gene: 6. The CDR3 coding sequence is TGTGCCAGCAGCCTTAGGACAGGGAGTGAAGCTTTCTTT. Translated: CASSLRTGSEAFF.

This CDR3 reads CASSLSPSGATNEKLFF. Here the CDR3 DNA reads TGCGCCAGCAGCTTGTCGCCAAGCGGAGCAACTAATGAAAAACTGTTTTTT. This chain uses TRBV5-1 with TRBJ1-4, with D unresolved. The CDR3 loop spans 17 amino acids. The V gene lost 1 base and the J gene lost 0 bases, with 13 bases spanning the gap. Germline CDR1 and CDR2: SGHRS and YFSETQ.